The entry that follows covers one T cell receptor (beta chain) sequence. This specimen comes from a study of blood T cell repertoires in COVID-19. Whole-study context: The cDNA or gDNA used as material had been derived from T cells, B-cell-depleted T cells, or PBMCs.

Per the germline V gene, CDR1 is MNHEY and CDR2 is SVGAGI. The CDR3 has 12 amino acids. V trimming: 6 bases; J trimming: 10 bases; junction bases outside the gene matches: 6. Generated by immunoSEQ multiplex PCR, the TCRdb table keeps only in-frame clones and is missing some. Of more than 200,000 clones in the sample, less than 90% were seen once. The receptor was isolated from a man aged 30-40 years with active or convalescent COVID-19. The chain employs TRBV6-5 and TRBJ1-1; 9 bases match TRBD1. Sequenced sample: peripheral blood. The CDR3 loop is CASSRDREGAFF. The CDR3 nucleotides are TGTGCCAGCAGCCGGGACAGGGAAGGAGCTTTCTTT.